The T cell receptor (beta chain) described here comes from a study of blood T cell repertoires in COVID-19. The overall study: Italy, Spain and the United States were the sources of the convalescent and acute COVID-19 samples. In each case, the material was cDNA or gDNA derived from T cells, B-cell-depleted T cells, or PBMCs.

Authors' analysis steps: Researchers report that nucleated cell counts were estimated from reference gene primer amplification. The method was immunoSEQ multiplex PCR; TCRdb's version includes in-frame clones alone and lacks a portion of them. V, J and clone size were drawn from that table, and D and trimming were deduced from the DNA. The sample contains some 42,000 clones, over 60% of which appear only once. CDR1 is SGHVS and CDR2 is FNYEAQ in the germline V gene. This CDR3 contains 15 residues. The V and J ends lost 5 bases and 6 bases, in that order; junction bases with no gene match: 8. The source of this sequence is a woman aged 70-85 years with acute or convalescent COVID-19. J is TRBJ1-5 and V is TRBV7-6; 9 bases align to TRBD1. Sequenced input: peripheral blood. The CDR3 sequence: CASSRGTGIRQPQHF. CDR3 coding DNA: TGTGCCAGCAGCCGCGGGACAGGGATTCGTCAGCCCCAGCATTTT.